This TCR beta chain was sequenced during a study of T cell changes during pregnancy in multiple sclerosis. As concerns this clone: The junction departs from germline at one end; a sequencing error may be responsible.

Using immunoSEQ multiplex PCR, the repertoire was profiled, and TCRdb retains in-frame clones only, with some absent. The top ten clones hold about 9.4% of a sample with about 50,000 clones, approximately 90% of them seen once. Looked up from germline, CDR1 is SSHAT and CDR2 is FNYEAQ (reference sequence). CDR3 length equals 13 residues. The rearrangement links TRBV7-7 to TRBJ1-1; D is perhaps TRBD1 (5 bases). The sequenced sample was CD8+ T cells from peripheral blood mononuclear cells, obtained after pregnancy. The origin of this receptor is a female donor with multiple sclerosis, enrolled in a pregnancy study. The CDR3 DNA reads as TGTGCTAGCAGCTTAGCGCCGGGGGGAGAAGCTTTCTTT. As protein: CASSLAPGGEAFF.